The rows below give T cell receptor beta chains drawn from one sample of a study of blood T cell repertoires in COVID-19. Produced via immunoSEQ multiplex PCR; TCRdb's table is partial and in-frame only. This sample has around 400,000 clones, with roughly 86% found just once. The specimen sequenced was PBMCs or T cells enriched from blood (not recorded which). These receptors all come from a woman under 40 who had recovered from COVID-19. CDR3s include the opening cysteine and the closing phenylalanine or tryptophan. The D gene is left open where the match is weak. Only part of the rows carry a size: once, few, many, or a class if the clone is expanded.

>once|14|TRBV6-5|TRBD1|TRBJ2-2
TGTGCCAGCAGCTGGGACAGATACACCGGGGAGCTGTTTTTT
CASSWDRYTGELFF
>-|14|TRBV6-5|-|TRBJ2-7
TGTGCCAGCAGTTACTCTCTAGCAGGGGACGAGCAGTACTTC
CASSYSLAGDEQYF
>-|17|TRBV11-2|TRBD1|TRBJ2-7
TGTGCCAGCAGCTCCTCCGGGACAGGGACCACTTACTACGAGCAGTACTTC
CASSSSGTGTTYYEQYF
>-|18|TRBV7-2|TRBD1|TRBJ1-6
TGTGCCAGCAGCCCAGACAGGGCCCGGCTGGGGAGATATTCACCCCTCCACTTT
CASSPDRARLGRYSPLHF
>-|15|TRBV29-1|-|TRBJ1-2
TGCAGCGTTGATCTCGGGCCAGGGGCGGTCTATGGCTACACCTTC
CSVDLGPGAVYGYTF
>-|13|TRBV9|-|TRBJ2-1
TGTGCCAGCAGCGTAGGAGTAGCCAATGAGCAGTTCTTC
CASSVGVANEQFF
>-|14|TRBV28|TRBD1|TRBJ1-4
TGTGCCAGCAGTTTTTACAGGGGTTTTGAAAAACTGTTTTTT
CASSFYRGFEKLFF
>-|16|TRBV7-7|-|TRBJ2-2
TGTGCTAGCAGCTTAGTCACGGGTACGAACACCGGGGAGCTGTTTTTT
CASSLVTGTNTGELFF
>-|14|TRBV7-2|-|TRBJ1-4
TGTGCCAGCAGCTTAGCAAGAGACACGGAAAAACTGTTTTTT
CASSLARDTEKLFF
>-|12|TRBV6-5|TRBD1|TRBJ1-2
TGTGCCAGCGAGACAGGGAACTATGGCTACACCTTC
CASETGNYGYTF
>-|15|TRBV13|TRBD1|TRBJ1-3
TGTGCCAGCAGTTACCGACAGGGGTCTGGAAACACCATATATTTT
CASSYRQGSGNTIYF
>-|13|TRBV5-1|TRBD1|TRBJ1-1
TGCGCCAGCAGCCCTGGGACAGCGACTGAAGCTTTCTTT
CASSPGTATEAFF
>-|17|TRBV28|TRBD2|TRBJ2-1
TGTGCCAGCAGTTTAATACTAGCGGGGCAATCGAACAATGAGCAGTTCTTC
CASSLILAGQSNNEQFF
>-|14|TRBV7-9|TRBD1|TRBJ2-7
TGTGCCAGCAGCTTAAGGACAGGGTTGTACGAGCAGTACTTC
CASSLRTGLYEQYF
>-|14|TRBV30|-|TRBJ1-5
TGTGCCTGGAAATTAAAAAGGACTAATCAGCCCCAGCATTTT
CAWKLKRTNQPQHF
>-|16|TRBV9|TRBD2|TRBJ2-5
TGTGCCAGCAGCAGAGACGGGGGGGACTTTAAAGAGACCCAGTACTTC
CASSRDGGDFKETQYF
>-|16|TRBV3-1/TRBV3-2|TRBD2|TRBJ2-2
TGTGCCAGCAGCCGGAAAGCGGGAGTTGGCACCGGGGAGCTGTTTTTT
CASSRKAGVGTGELFF
>-|16|TRBV7-8|TRBD1|TRBJ2-2
TGTGCCAGCAGCTTAGGGCGGACAGGGATCACCGGGGAGCTGTTTTTT
CASSLGRTGITGELFF
>-|18|TRBV18|TRBD1|TRBJ2-7
TGTGCCAGCTCACCATCAGCGTCCCGGGACAGGGAAACCTACGAGCAGTACTTC
CASSPSASRDRETYEQYF
>-|16|TRBV10-1|TRBD1|TRBJ2-3
TGCGCCAGCAGTGGACCGGGACAGGGACGAACAGATACGCAGTATTTT
CASSGPGQGRTDTQYF
>-|16|TRBV14|TRBD2|TRBJ2-1
TGTGCCAGCAGCCAAGTTGGAGGGAGGGCCGGAAATGAGCAGTTCTTC
CASSQVGGRAGNEQFF
>-|15|TRBV19|TRBD1|TRBJ1-5
TGTGCCAGTAGCTGGGACAGGGCCACCGAGGGGGCCCAGCATTTT
CASSWDRATEGAQHF
>-|15|TRBV18|-|TRBJ2-5
TGTGCCAGCTCACCTTCTTTCGAGGGCCAAGAGACCCAGTACTTC
CASSPSFEGQETQYF
>-|12|TRBV6-5|-|TRBJ2-2
TGTGCCAGCAGTCGGAGTTCCGGGGAGCTGTTTTTT
CASSRSSGELFF
>-|13|TRBV12-3/TRBV12-4|TRBD2|TRBJ2-7
TGTGCCAGCAGGACTAGCGGGATATACGAGCAGTACTTC
CASRTSGIYEQYF
>-|11|TRBV28|-|TRBJ1-1
TGTGCCACCTCAGTCGGGACTGAAGCTTTCTTT
CATSVGTEAFF
>-|16|TRBV29-1|TRBD2|TRBJ2-3
TGCAGCGTTGACGGGGGGGGGACCCGAGGTACAGATACGCAGTATTTT
CSVDGGGTRGTDTQYF
>once|12|TRBV29-1|-|TRBJ1-1
TGCAGCGGAGGTGTCAGGAACACTGAAGCTTTCTTT
CSGGVRNTEAFF
>-|18|TRBV7-3|TRBD2|TRBJ2-3
TGTGCCAGCAGTTTAAACAGGGCTAGCGGGGAAGATACAGATACGCAGTATTTT
CASSLNRASGEDTDTQYF
>few|15|TRBV10-3|-|TRBJ2-1
TGTGCCATCAGTGAGTATGCGGGGGCTGACAATGAGCAGTTCTTC
CAISEYAGADNEQFF
>-|15|TRBV7-8|-|TRBJ1-6
TGTGCCAGCAGCCCTGGCAGCTCCTATAATTCACCCCTCCACTTT
CASSPGSSYNSPLHF
>-|13|TRBV30|-|TRBJ1-1
TGTGCCTGGAGTCTGTCCCTTCGTGCTGAAGCTTTCTTT
CAWSLSLRAEAFF
>-|16|TRBV6-1|TRBD1|TRBJ2-2
TGTGCCAGCAGTGAAAGGGTGGGACAGGGGTCCGGGGAGCTGTTTTTT
CASSERVGQGSGELFF
>-|18|TRBV27|TRBD2|TRBJ2-7
TGTGCCAGCAGTTTATTGATCGGATCTAGCGGGGCCCCCTACGAGCAGTACTTC
CASSLLIGSSGAPYEQYF
>once|12|TRBV7-8|TRBD1|TRBJ1-2
TGTGCCAGCAGCTCTACAGGGGATGGCTACACCTTC
CASSSTGDGYTF
>-|14|TRBV10-3|-|TRBJ2-2
TGTGCCATCAGTGTACTAGCTGAGGCCGGGGAGCTGTTTTTT
CAISVLAEAGELFF
>-|12|TRBV7-9|-|TRBJ2-7
TGTGCCAGCAGCTTAGGTTCATACGAGCAGTACTTC
CASSLGSYEQYF
>few|12|TRBV3-1/TRBV3-2|-|TRBJ1-4
TGTGCCAGCACCGGGGGGGGAGAAAAACTGTTTTTT
CASTGGGEKLFF
>-|15|TRBV7-8|-|TRBJ1-1
TGTGCCAGCAGCTTAGCGGGGGCACAGAACACTGAAGCTTTCTTT
CASSLAGAQNTEAFF
>-|16|TRBV5-8|TRBD1|TRBJ1-2
TGTGCCAGCAGCTTGGCGGCAGGGGGTACGAGCTATGGCTACACCTTC
CASSLAAGGTSYGYTF
>-|15|TRBV6-5|-|TRBJ1-2
TGTGCCAGCAGTTCCCCACAGGACAGAAGGTCTGGCTACACCTTC
CASSSPQDRRSGYTF
>-|16|TRBV18|TRBD1|TRBJ1-1
TGTGCCAGCTCACCAAGGGACAGGGGCGTGGGAACTGAAGCTTTCTTT
CASSPRDRGVGTEAFF
>-|14|TRBV5-4|-|TRBJ2-7
TGTGCCAGCAGCTTACGGACAGACTCCTACGAGCAGTACTTC
CASSLRTDSYEQYF
>-|14|TRBV6-5|TRBD1|TRBJ1-5
TGTGCCAGCAGACCCGACAGGGGGGATCAGCCCCAGCATTTT
CASRPDRGDQPQHF
>-|14|TRBV21-1|-|TRBJ1-6
TGTGCCAGCAGCGACCCCCGCAGGAATTCACCCCTCCACTTT
CASSDPRRNSPLHF
>-|13|TRBV20-1|TRBD1|TRBJ1-6
TGCAGTGCCAGTACAGGGGGCGATTCACCCCTCCACTTT
CSASTGGDSPLHF
>-|12|TRBV25-1|-|TRBJ1-1
TGTGCCAGCAGCACACCGAACACTGAAGCTTTCTTT
CASSTPNTEAFF
>-|13|TRBV5-4|TRBD1|TRBJ1-2
TGTGCCAGCACCGACTCAGGGGGCAGGGGCTACACCTTC
CASTDSGGRGYTF
>-|11|TRBV25-1|TRBD1|TRBJ1-4
TGTGCCAGCTGGGCAGGGGGAAAACTGTTTTTT
CASWAGGKLFF
>-|15|TRBV30|-|TRBJ1-5
TGTGCCTGGAGCCTGTTAGGACAACAGAATCAGCCCCAGCATTTT
CAWSLLGQQNQPQHF
>-|16|TRBV5-5|-|TRBJ1-6
TGTGCCAGCAGCTTGGAAGGGGTTTCGGGTAATTCACCCCTCCACTTT
CASSLEGVSGNSPLHF
>-|16|TRBV11-2|-|TRBJ1-2
TGTGCCAGCAGCTTAGATCATAGGGGGAGCGACTATGGCTACACCTTC
CASSLDHRGSDYGYTF
>-|12|TRBV5-4|-|TRBJ2-5
TGTGCCAGCAGCTTGACGGGAGAGACCCAGTACTTC
CASSLTGETQYF
>once|13|TRBV7-8|-|TRBJ2-1
TGTGCCAGCAGCGAGACAGAGTACAATGAGCAGTTCTTC
CASSETEYNEQFF